This TCR beta chain was identified during a study of blood T cell repertoires in COVID-19. Study context: Samples of COVID-19 (acute and convalescent) were obtained from the United States, Italy and Spain. In each case, the material was cDNA or gDNA derived from T cells, B-cell-depleted T cells, or PBMCs.

The length of the CDR3 is 12 residues. CDR1 is MGHDK, CDR2 SYGVNS, per germline. The V and J ends lost 5 bases and 5 bases respectively, with 6 bases between them. As processed by the authors: Amplified reference gene primers provided the basis for estimating nucleated cell counts. The table came from immunoSEQ multiplex PCR; TCRdb's copy has only in-frame clones and leaves some out. V, J and clone size derive from that table, while D and trimming were established from the DNA sequence. The sample includes around 230,000 clones, approximately 88% of them seen just once. The participants were between about 18 and 90 years old and came from 24 US areas. Details on this clone: The sample carries other DNA sequences with the same CDR3.

The sequenced sample was PBMCs or T cells enriched from blood (not recorded which). The source is a woman aged 40-49 years with acute COVID-19. This chain uses TRBV25-1 with TRBJ2-2; D is uncertain. CDR3 in DNA: TGTGCCAGCAGTAGAGGAACCGGGGAGCTGTTTTTT. Translation: CASSRGTGELFF.